The clone carrying this TCR beta chain was observed a few times. Its antigen is unknown. V was cut by 4 bases and J by 7 bases, with 15 bases left in between. Germline CDR1 and CDR2: SGHRS and YFSETQ. The CDR3 is made up of 13 amino acids. The data were taken from a study of T-cell memory formation after mild COVID-19. Background on the study: Clustering of TCRs was largely donor specific. General study results and limits: CD4/CD8 balance characterized clones contracting day 15 to 85, and CD4+ skew characterized later expanders.

Constant-segment-primed 5'RACE gave TCR alpha and TCR beta cDNA libraries with sample barcodes and UMIs. TCRdb re-analysed the 5' RACE reads in MiXCR, keeping a single row per CDR3 protein. Here the sample spans 300,000 to 350,000 distinct CDR3 sequences, 13% being singletons. Sequencing input: PBMCs or a T cell subset sorted from them (not recorded which). The rearrangement joins TRBV5-1 to TRBJ2-7; a weak D match, TRBD2 (5 bases). This receptor was identified in a man aged 18 to 30 who had mild COVID-19 (a few samples of this study predate the infection). Cell type and time point are not known. Here the CDR3 DNA reads TGCGCCAGCAGCCCCAGGACTGGTGGAGAGCAGTACTTC. Its protein is CASSPRTGGEQYF.